The entry that follows covers one TCR beta chain sequence. In the authors' workflow: Amplification of reference gene primers was used by the study to estimate nucleated cell counts. Clones were read by immunoSEQ multiplex PCR, and TCRdb kept only the in-frame ones, dropping some. V, J and clone size are taken as reported in that table, and D and trimming were inferred from the DNA itself. Found here are approximately 150,000 clones, around nine tenths of them singletons; the top ten hold under 9%. This sample is drawn from a study of blood T cell repertoires in COVID-19. Across the study: The United States, Italy and Spain provided the acute and convalescent COVID-19 samples. PBMCs, B-cell-depleted T cells, or T cells provided the cDNA or gDNA that made up the material.

Trimming pared 5 bases from V and 2 bases from J, leaving 10 bases between. CDR3 length: 14 residues. Germline assignment: CDR1 LNHNV and CDR2 YYDKDF (reference sequence). Sequences were obtained from peripheral blood. The TCR sequence derives from a woman aged 50 to 60 with active or convalescent COVID-19. This chain connects TRBV15 to TRBJ1-5; D is perhaps TRBD1 (5 bases). This chain's CDR3 is CATSGGKGNQPQHF. DNA of the CDR3: TGTGCCACCAGCGGGGGGAAGGGCAATCAGCCCCAGCATTTT. Full variable domain (outside the CDR3, taken from reference TRBV15 and TRBJ1-5): DAMVIQNPRYQVTQFGKPVTLSCSQTLNHNVMYWYQQKSSQAPKLLFHYYDKDFNNEADTPDNFQSRRPNTSFCFLDIRSPGLGDTAMYLCATSGGKGNQPQHFGDGTRLSIL.